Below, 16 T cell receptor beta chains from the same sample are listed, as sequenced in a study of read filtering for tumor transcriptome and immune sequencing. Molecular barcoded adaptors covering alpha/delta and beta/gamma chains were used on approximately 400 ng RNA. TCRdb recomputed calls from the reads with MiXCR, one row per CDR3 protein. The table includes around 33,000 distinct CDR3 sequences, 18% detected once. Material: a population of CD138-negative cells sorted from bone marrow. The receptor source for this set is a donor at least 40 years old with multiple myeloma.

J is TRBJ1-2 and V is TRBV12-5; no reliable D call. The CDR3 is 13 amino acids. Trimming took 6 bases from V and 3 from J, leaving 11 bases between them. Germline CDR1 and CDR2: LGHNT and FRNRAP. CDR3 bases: TGTGCTAGTGGACGTGACGGAGACTATGGCTACACCTTC. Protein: CASGRDGDYGYTF.

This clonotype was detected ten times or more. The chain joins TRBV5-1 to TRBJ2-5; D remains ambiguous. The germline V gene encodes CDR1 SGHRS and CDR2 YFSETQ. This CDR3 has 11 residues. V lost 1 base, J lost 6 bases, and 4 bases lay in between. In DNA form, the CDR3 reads TGCGCCAGCAGCTTGTTGCAGACCCAGTACTTC. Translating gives CASSLLQTQYF. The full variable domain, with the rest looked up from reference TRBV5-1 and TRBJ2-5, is KAGVTQTPRYLIKTRGQQVTLSCSPISGHRSVSWYQQTPGQGLQFLFEYFSETQRNKGNFPGRFSGRQFSNSRSEMNVSTLELGDSALYLCASSLLQTQYFGPGTRLLVL.

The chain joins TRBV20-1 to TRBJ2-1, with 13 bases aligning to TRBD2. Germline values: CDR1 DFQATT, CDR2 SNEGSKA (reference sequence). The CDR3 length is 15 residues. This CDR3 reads CGARSTSGGYNEQFF. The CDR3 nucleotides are TGCGGCGCTAGGTCGACTAGCGGGGGGTACAATGAGCAGTTCTTC.

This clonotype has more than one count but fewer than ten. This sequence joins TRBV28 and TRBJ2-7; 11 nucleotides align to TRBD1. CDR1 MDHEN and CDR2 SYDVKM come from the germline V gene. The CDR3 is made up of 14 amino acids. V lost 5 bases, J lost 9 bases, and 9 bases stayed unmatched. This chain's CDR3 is CASSLPGQGGVQYF. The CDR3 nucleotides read TGTGCCAGCAGTCTACCGGGACAGGGGGGAGTGCAGTACTTC.

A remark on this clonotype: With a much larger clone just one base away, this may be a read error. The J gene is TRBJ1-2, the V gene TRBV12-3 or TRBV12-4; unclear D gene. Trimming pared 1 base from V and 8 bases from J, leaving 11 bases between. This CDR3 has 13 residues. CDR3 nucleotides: TGTGCCAGCAGTTTAGTCCCAACAAACGGCTACACCTTC. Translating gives CASSLVPTNGYTF.

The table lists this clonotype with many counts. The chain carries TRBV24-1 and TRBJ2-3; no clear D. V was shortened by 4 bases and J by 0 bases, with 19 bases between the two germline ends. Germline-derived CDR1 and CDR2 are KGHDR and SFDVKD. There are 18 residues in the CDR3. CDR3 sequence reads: CATSDPLPETKSTDTQYF. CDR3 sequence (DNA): TGTGCCACCAGTGACCCCCTCCCGGAGACAAAGAGCACAGATACGCAGTATTTT.

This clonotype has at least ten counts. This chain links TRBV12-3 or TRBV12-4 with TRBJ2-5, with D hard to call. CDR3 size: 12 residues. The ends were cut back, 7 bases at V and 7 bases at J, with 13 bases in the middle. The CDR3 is CASNDDGVTQYF. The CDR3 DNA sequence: TGTGCCAGCAATGATGATGGAGTGACCCAGTACTTC.

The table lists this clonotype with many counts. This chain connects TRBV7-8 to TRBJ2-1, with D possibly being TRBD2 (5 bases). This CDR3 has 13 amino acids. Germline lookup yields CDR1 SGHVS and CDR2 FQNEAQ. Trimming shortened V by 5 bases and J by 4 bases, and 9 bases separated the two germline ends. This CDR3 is CASSNGMYNEQFF. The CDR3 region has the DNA TGTGCCAGCAGCAACGGGATGTACAATGAGCAGTTCTTC.

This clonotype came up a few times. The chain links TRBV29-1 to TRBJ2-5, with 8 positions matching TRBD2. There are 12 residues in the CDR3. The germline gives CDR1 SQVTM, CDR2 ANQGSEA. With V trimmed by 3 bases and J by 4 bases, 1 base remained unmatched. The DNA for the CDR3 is TGCAGCGTTGAGCGGGGGGCAGAGACCCAGTACTTC. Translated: CSVERGAETQYF. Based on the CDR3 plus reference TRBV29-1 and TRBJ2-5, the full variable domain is SAVISQKPSRDICQRGTSLTIQCQVDSQVTMMFWYRQQPGQSLTLIATANQGSEATYESGFVIDKFPISRPNLTFSTLTVSNMSPEDSSIYLCSVERGAETQYFGPGTRLLVL.

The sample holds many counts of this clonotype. CDR3 protein: CASSHGLAADTQYF. The CDR3 DNA follows: TGTGCCAGCAGCCATGGGCTAGCTGCAGATACGCAGTATTTT. The V call is TRBV7-3, the J call TRBJ2-3; perhaps TRBD2 as D (5 bases). Germline CDR1 SGHTA, CDR2 FQGTGA. The V gene lost 5 bases and the J gene lost 4 bases, with 13 bases spanning the gap. The CDR3 extends over 14 amino acids.

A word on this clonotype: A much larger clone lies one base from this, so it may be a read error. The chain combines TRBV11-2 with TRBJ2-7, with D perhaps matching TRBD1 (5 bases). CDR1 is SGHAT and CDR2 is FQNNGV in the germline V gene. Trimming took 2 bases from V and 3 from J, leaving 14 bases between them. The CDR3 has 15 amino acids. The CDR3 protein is CASSLNMAGHYEQYF. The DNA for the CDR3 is TGTGCCAGCAGCTTAAACATGGCAGGGCACTACGAGCAGTACTTC.

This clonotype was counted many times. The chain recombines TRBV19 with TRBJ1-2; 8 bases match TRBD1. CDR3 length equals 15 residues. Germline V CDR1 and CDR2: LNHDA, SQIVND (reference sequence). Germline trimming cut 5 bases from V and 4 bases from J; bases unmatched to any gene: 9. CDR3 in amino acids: CASSPWTGKGYGYTF. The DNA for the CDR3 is TGTGCCAGTAGTCCCTGGACAGGGAAAGGCTATGGCTACACCTTC. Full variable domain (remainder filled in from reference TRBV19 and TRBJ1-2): DGGITQSPKYLFRKEGQNVTLSCEQNLNHDAMYWYRQDPGQGLRLIYYSQIVNDFQKGDIAEGYSVSREKKESFPLTVTSAQKNPTAFYLCASSPWTGKGYGYTFGSGTRLTVV.

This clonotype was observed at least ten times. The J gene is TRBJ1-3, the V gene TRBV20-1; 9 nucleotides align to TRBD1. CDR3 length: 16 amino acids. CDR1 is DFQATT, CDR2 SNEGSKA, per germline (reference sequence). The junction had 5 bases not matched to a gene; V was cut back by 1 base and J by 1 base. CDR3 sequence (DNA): TGCAGTGCTAGAGTATGGGACAGGGAGTCTGGAAACACCATATATTTT. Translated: CSARVWDRESGNTIYF.

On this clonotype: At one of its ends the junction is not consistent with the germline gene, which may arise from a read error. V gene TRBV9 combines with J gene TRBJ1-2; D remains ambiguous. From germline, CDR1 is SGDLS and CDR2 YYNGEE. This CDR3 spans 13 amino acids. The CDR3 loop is CASSPAGNYGYTF. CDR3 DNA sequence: TGCGCCAGCAGCCCGGCTGGTAACTATGGCTACACCTTC.

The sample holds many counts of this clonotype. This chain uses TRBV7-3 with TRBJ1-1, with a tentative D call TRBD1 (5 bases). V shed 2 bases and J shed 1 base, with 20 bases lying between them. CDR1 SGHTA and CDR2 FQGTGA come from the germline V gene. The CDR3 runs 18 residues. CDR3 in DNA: TGTGCCAGCAGCTTAGGAGTTTCGGGGGGTCGTTGGAACACTGAAGCTTTCTTT. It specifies CASSLGVSGGRWNTEAFF.

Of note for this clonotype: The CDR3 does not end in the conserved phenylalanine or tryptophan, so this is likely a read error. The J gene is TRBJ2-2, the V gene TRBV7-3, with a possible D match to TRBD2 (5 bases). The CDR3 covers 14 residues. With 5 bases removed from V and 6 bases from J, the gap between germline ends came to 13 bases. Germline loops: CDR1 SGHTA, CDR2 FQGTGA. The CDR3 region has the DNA TGTGCCAGCAGCCTGAGACCAGCGGCCGGGGAGCTGTTTCTT. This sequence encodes CASSLRPAAGELFL.